Listed below are T cell receptor beta chains from one sample, sequenced in a study of cytomegalovirus exposure and HLA in healthy donors. The repertoire was sequenced with immunoSEQ multiplex PCR; TCRdb's copy has only in-frame clones and lacks some. Its table lists 75,000 to 95,000 clones. Sequencing was carried out using PBMCs. Every receptor here comes from a girl under 18 in good health and CMV-seropositive. CDR3s include the opening cysteine and the closing phenylalanine or tryptophan. Fields, in order: D gene, J gene, V gene, CDR3 length, CDR3 DNA, CDR3 protein. D genes are given only for firm matches.

-,TRBJ1-1,TRBV6-1,15,TGTGCCAGCAGTGAGGGGGTGGCAGGGGCCACTGAAGCTTTCTTT,CASSEGVAGATEAFF
-,TRBJ2-2,TRBV7-9,18,TGTGCCAGCAGCCCCAGAGGTGGTTCGAGAGCCGGCACCGGGGAGCTGTTTTTT,CASSPRGGSRAGTGELFF
-,TRBJ2-3,TRBV25-1,14,TGTGCCAGCAGTGAACGGGGAAGCACAGATACGCAGTATTTT,CASSERGSTDTQYF
-,TRBJ1-4,TRBV6-1,15,TGTGCCAGCAGTGAAATCGGGTGGTATGATGAAAAACTGTTTTTT,CASSEIGWYDEKLFF
-,TRBJ2-1,TRBV9,15,TGTGCCAGCAGCGTAGGCCCCCTCGGGAGTTATGAGCAGTTCTTC,CASSVGPLGSYEQFF
-,TRBJ2-5,TRBV2,14,TGTGCCAGCAGTCTAGGACTCTCCCAAGAGACCCAGTACTTC,CASSLGLSQETQYF
TRBD1,TRBJ1-6,TRBV7-6,17,TGTGCCAGCAGCTACGGGACAGGGCCGGGCTCGAATTCACCCCTCCACTTT,CASSYGTGPGSNSPLHF
-,TRBJ1-1,TRBV11-3,11,TGTGCCAGCAGCTTAGGACACGGTTTGTTCTTT,CASSLGHGLFF
-,TRBJ1-1,TRBV6-6,12,TGTGCCAGCACGGGTTTGAACACTGAAGCTTTCTTT,CASTGLNTEAFF
-,TRBJ2-5,TRBV30,13,TGTGCCTGGAGCTCCGGCCCGGGAGAGACCCAGTACTTC,CAWSSGPGETQYF
TRBD2,TRBJ2-5,TRBV7-7,15,TGTGCCAGCAGCTTAGTCCCGGGGGGGAAAGAGACCCAGTACTTC,CASSLVPGGKETQYF
-,TRBJ1-5,TRBV6-6,15,TGTGCCAGCAGTTACGGGCCCCCAGGCAATCAGCCCCAGCATTTT,CASSYGPPGNQPQHF
TRBD2,TRBJ2-1,TRBV30,12,TGTGCCTGGAAGCGGGGGAACAATGAGCAGTTCTTC,CAWKRGNNEQFF
TRBD1,TRBJ1-6,TRBV19,18,TGTGCCAGTAGTATGGGACAGAGAAAAGGGACCTATAATTCACCCCTCCACTTT,CASSMGQRKGTYNSPLHF
-,TRBJ1-2,TRBV7-9,13,TGTGCCAGCAGCGGGAGGGAAAAGGATGGCTACACCTTC,CASSGREKDGYTF
-,TRBJ1-1,TRBV10-3,13,TGTGCCATCTGGGGGGATTCGATGGGTGAAGCTTTCTTT,CAIWGDSMGEAFF
TRBD1,TRBJ1-1,TRBV4-2,13,TGTGCCAGCAGCCCCGGACAGGGGGCTGAAGCTTTCTTT,CASSPGQGAEAFF
-,TRBJ1-6,TRBV5-4,16,TGTGCCAGCAGCTTGGCCCCCGGGTCCGATAATTCACCCCTCCACTTT,CASSLAPGSDNSPLHF
-,TRBJ1-1,TRBV6-5,14,TGTGCCAGCAGCCACCCTGCACTTGATCCTGAAGCTTTCTTT,CASSHPALDPEAFF
-,TRBJ1-6,TRBV4-2,12,TGTGCCAGCAGCCAAGAGAGAGGGCCCCTCCACTTT,CASSQERGPLHF
TRBD1,TRBJ1-5,TRBV29-1,13,TGCAGCGTTCGGGACAGGGCTTATCAGCCCCAGCATTTT,CSVRDRAYQPQHF
-,TRBJ2-6,TRBV25-1,17,TGTGCCAGCAGTGAACCGGGTGGGGCGCAGGGGGCCAACGTCCTGACTTTC,CASSEPGGAQGANVLTF